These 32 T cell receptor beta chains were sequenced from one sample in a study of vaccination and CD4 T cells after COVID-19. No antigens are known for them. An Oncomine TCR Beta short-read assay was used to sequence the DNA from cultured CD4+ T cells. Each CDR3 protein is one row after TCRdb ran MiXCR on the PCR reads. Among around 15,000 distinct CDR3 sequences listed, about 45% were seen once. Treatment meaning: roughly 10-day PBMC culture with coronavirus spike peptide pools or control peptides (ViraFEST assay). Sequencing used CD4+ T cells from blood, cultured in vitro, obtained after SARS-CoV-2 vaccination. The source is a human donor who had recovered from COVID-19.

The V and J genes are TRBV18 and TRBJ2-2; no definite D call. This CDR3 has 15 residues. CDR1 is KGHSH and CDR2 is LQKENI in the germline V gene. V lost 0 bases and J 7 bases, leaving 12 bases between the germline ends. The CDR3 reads CASSPPRAAYGELFF. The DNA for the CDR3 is TGTGCCAGCTCACCACCAAGGGCAGCTTACGGGGAGCTGTTTTTT.

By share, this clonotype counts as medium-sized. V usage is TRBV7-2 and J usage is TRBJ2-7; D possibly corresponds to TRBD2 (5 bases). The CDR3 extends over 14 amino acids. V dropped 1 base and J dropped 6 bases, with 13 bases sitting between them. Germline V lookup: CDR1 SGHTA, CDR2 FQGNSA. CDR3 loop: CASSLVRGLAEQYF. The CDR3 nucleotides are TGTGCCAGCAGCTTAGTACGTGGACTGGCCGAGCAGTACTTC.

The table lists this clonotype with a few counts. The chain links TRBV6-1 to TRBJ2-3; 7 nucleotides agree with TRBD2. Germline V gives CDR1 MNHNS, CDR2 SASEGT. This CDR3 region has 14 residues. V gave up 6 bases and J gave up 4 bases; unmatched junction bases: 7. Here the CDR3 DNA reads TGTGCCAGCAGCCGTACTAGCGTTGCAGATACGCAGTATTTT. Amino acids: CASSRTSVADTQYF.

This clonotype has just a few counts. CDR3 nucleotide sequence: TGTGCCAGCAGCTTGACCCAAACCTACGAGCAGTACTTC. It translates to CASSLTQTYEQYF. The chain carries TRBV7-2 and TRBJ2-7; no reliable D call. Germline CDR1 is SGHTA and CDR2 is FQGNSA. Trimming shortened V by 3 bases and J by 2 bases, and 8 bases separated the two germline ends. The CDR3 loop spans 13 amino acids.

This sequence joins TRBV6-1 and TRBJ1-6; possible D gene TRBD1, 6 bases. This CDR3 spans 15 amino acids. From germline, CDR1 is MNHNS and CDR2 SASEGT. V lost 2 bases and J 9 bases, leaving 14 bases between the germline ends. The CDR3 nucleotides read TGTGCCAGCAGTGAATTAACAGGGCTCGGTTCACCCCTCCACTTT. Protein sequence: CASSELTGLGSPLHF.

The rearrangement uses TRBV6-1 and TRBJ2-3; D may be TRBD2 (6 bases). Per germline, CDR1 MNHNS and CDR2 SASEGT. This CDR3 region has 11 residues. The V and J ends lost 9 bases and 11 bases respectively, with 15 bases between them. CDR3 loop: CASRRGYEQYF. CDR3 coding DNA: TGTGCCAGTAGACGGGGGTACGAGCAGTATTTT.

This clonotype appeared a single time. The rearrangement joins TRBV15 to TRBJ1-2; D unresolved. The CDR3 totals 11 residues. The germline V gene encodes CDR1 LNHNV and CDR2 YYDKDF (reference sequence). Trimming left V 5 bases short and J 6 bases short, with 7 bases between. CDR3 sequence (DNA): TGTGCCACCAGCGGATTAAATGGCTACACCTTC. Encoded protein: CATSGLNGYTF.

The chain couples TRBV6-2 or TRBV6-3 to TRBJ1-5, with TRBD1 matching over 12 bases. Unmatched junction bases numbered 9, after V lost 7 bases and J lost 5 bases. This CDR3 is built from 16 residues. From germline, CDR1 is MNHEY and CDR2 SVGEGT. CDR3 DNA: TGTGCCAGCAACTTTGTCCGGGACAGGGGGCATCAGCCCCAGCATTTT. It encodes CASNFVRDRGHQPQHF.

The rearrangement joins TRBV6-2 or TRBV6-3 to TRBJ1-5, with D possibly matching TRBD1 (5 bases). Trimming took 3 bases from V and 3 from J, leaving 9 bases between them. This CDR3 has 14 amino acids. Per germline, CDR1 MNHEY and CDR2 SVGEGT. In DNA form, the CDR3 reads TGTGCCAGCAGTTATGGGGCCCCCAATCAGCCCCAGCATTTT. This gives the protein CASSYGAPNQPQHF.

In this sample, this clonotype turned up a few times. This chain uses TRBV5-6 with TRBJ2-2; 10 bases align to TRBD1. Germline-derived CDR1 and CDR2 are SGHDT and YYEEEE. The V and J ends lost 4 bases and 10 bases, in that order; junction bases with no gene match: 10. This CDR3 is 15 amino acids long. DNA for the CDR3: TGTGCCAGCAGCCCTATCGACAGGGGGCCTACGGAGCTGTTTTTT. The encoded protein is CASSPIDRGPTELFF.

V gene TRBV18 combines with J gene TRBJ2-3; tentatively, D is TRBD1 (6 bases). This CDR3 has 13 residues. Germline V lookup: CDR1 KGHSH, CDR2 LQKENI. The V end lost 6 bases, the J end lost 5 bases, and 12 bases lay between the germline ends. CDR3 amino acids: CASSQQGLDTQYF. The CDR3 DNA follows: TGTGCCAGCTCCCAACAGGGTTTAGATACGCAGTATTTT.

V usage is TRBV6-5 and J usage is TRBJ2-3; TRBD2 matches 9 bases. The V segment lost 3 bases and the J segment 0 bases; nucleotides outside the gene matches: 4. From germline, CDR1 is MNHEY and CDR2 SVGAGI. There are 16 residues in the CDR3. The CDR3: CASSYSGRQSTDTQYF. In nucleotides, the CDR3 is TGTGCCAGCAGTTATAGCGGGAGACAAAGCACAGATACGCAGTATTTT.

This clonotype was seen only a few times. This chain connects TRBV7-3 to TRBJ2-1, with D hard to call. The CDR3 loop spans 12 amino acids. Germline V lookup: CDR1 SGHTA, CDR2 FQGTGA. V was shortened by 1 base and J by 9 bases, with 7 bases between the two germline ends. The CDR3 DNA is TGTGCCAGCAGCTTAAGAGGACGTGAGCAGTTCTTC. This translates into CASSLRGREQFF.

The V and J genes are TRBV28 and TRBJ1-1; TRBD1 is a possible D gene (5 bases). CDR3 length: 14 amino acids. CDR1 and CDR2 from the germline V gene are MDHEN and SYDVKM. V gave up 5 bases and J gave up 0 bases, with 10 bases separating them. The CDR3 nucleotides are TGTGCCAGCAGTCCGACAGATTTGAACACTGAAGCTTTCTTT. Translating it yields CASSPTDLNTEAFF.

The CDR3 protein is CASSQRIGTGPYEQYF. In nucleotides, the CDR3 is TGTGCCAGCAGCCAAAGGATAGGGACAGGGCCCTACGAGCAGTACTTC. The chain joins TRBV7-2 to TRBJ2-7, with 9 bases that match TRBD1. V lost 5 bases to trimming and J lost 2 bases; unmatched junction nucleotides: 10. In germline, CDR1 is SGHTA, CDR2 FQGNSA. CDR3 length equals 16 residues.

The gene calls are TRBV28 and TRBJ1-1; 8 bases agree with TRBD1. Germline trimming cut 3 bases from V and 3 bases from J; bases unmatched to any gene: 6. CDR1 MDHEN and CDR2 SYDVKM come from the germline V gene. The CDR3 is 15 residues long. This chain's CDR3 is CASSLAGGEDTEAFF. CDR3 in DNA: TGTGCCAGCAGTTTGGCAGGGGGCGAGGACACTGAAGCTTTCTTT.

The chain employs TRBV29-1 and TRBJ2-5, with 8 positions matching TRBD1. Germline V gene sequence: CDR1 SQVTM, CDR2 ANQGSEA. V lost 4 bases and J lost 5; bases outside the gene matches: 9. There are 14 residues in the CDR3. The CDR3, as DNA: TGCAGCGTTGTTCGCAGGGGGCGTATGGAGACCCAGTACTTC. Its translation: CSVVRRGRMETQYF.

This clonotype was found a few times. DNA for the CDR3: TGCAGTCCACGAAATGACAGGAACTATGGCTACACCTTC. Amino acid sequence: CSPRNDRNYGYTF. The V gene is TRBV20-1, the J gene TRBJ1-2, with D tentatively TRBD1 (6 bases). Per the germline V gene, CDR1 is DFQATT and CDR2 is SNEGSKA (reference sequence). This CDR3 comprises 13 residues. Trimming left V 8 bases short and J 2 bases short, with 15 bases between.

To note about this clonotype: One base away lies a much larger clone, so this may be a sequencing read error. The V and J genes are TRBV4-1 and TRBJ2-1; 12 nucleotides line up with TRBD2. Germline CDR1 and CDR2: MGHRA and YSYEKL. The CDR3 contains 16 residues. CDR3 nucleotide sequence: TGCGCCAGCAGCCTTCTAGGACTAGCGGGATACAATAAGCAGTTCTTC. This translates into CASSLLGLAGYNKQFF.

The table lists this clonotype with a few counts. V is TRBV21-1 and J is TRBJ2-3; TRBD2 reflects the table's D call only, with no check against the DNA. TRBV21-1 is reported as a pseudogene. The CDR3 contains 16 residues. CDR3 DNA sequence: TGTGCCAGCAGCAACTGGCGCGGGACTAGCACAGATACGCAGTATTTT. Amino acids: CASSNWRGTSTDTQYF.

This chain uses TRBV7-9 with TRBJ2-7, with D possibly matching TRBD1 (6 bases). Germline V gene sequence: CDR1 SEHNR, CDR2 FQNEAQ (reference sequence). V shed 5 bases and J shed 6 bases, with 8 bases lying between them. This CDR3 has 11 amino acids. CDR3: CASSQGSEQYF. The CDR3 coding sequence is TGTGCCAGCAGCCAGGGGTCCGAGCAGTACTTC.

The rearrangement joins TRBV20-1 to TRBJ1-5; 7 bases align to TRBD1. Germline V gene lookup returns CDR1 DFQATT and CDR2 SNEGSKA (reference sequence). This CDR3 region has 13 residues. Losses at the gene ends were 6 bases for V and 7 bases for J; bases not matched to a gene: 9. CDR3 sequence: CSANDRVDQPQHF. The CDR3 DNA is TGCAGTGCCAATGACAGGGTGGACCAGCCCCAGCATTTT.

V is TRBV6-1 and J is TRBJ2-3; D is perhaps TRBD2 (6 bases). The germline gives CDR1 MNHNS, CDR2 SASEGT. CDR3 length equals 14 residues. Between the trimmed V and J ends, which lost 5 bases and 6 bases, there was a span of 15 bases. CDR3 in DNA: TGTGCCAGCAGTACCCAGACTAGAGTGGATACGCAGTATTTT. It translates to CASSTQTRVDTQYF.

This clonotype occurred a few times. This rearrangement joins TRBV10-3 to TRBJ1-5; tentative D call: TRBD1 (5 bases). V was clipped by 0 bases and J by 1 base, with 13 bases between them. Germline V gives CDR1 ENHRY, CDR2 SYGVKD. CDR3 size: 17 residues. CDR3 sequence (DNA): TGTGCCATCAGTGAGTCCGTCGGGACCAGGAGCAATCAGCCCCAGCATTTT. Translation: CAISESVGTRSNQPQHF.

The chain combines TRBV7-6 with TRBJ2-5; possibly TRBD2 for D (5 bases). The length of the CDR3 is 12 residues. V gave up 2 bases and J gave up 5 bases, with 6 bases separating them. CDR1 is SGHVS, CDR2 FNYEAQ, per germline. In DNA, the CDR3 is TGTGCCAGCAGCTTATGGAGGGAGACCCAGTACTTC. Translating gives CASSLWRETQYF. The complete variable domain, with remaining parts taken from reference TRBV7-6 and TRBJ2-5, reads GAGVSQSPRYKVTKRGQDVALRCDPISGHVSLYWYRQALGQGPEFLTYFNYEAQQDKSGLPNDRFSAERPEGSISTLTIQRTEQRDSAMYRCASSLWRETQYFGPGTRLLVL.

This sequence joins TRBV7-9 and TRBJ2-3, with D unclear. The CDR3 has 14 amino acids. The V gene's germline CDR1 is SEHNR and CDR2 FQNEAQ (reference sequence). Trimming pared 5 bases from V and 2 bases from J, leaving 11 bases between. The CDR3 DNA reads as TGTGCCAGCAGCCAACCGGCCCTCACAGATACGCAGTATTTT. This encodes CASSQPALTDTQYF.

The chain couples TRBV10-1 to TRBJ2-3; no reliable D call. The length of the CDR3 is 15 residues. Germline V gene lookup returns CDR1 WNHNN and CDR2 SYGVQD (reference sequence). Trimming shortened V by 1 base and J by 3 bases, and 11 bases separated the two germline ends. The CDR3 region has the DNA TGCGCCAGCAGTGAGTGGTCCAGTAAGACAGATACGCAGTATTTT. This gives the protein CASSEWSSKTDTQYF.

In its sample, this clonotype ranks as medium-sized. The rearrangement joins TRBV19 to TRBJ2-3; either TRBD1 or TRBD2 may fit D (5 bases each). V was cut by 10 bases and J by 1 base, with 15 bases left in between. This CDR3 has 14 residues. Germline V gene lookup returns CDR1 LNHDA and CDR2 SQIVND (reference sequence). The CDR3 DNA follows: TGTGCCACCCTGGGGGATACGGGCACAGATACGCAGTATTTT. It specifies CATLGDTGTDTQYF.

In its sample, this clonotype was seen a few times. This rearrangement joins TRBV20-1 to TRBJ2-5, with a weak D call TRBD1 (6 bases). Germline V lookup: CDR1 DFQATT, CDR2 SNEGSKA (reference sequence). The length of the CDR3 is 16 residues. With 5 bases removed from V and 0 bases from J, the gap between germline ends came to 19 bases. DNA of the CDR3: TGCAGTGCTCCCACCGGGACACCGTGGTACCAAGAGACCCAGTACTTC. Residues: CSAPTGTPWYQETQYF.

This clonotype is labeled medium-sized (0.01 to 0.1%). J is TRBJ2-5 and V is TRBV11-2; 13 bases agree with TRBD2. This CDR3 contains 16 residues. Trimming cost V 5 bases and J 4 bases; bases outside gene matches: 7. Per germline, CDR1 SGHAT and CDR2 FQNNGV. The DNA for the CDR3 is TGTGCCAGCAGCCCGGGGACTAGCGGGAACGGAGAGACCCAGTACTTC. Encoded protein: CASSPGTSGNGETQYF.

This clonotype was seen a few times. The CDR3 region has the DNA TGTGCCAGCAGCGGGGGCCAAAGCAGGTCCCAGTACTTC. It translates to CASSGGQSRSQYF. The chain employs TRBV7-9 and TRBJ2-5, with D possibly matching TRBD1 (6 bases). There are 13 residues in the CDR3. V lost 5 bases and J 9 bases, leaving 16 bases between the germline ends. Germline-derived CDR1 and CDR2 are SEHNR and FQNEAQ (reference sequence).

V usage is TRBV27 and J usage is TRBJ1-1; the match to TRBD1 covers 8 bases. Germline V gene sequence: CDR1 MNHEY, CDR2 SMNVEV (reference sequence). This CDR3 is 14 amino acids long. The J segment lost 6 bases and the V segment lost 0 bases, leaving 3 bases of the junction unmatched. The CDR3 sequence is CASSLSTGVSEAFF. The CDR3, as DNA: TGTGCCAGCAGTTTATCGACAGGGGTCTCTGAAGCTTTCTTT.